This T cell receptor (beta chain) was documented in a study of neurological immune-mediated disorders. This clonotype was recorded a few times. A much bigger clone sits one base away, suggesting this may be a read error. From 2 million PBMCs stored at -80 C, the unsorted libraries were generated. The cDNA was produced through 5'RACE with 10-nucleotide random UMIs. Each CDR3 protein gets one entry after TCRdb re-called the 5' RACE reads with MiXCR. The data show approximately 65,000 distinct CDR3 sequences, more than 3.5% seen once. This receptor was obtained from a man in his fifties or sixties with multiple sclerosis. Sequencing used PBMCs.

The CDR3 DNA follows: TGTGCCAGCAGTGTGGACAGATCGACGGGACTTTATAGCAATCAGCCCCAGAATTTT. Its translation: CASSVDRSTGLYSNQPQNF. The chain employs TRBV12-3 or TRBV12-4 and TRBJ1-5, with D possibly matching TRBD1 (6 bases). CDR3 length: 19 residues.